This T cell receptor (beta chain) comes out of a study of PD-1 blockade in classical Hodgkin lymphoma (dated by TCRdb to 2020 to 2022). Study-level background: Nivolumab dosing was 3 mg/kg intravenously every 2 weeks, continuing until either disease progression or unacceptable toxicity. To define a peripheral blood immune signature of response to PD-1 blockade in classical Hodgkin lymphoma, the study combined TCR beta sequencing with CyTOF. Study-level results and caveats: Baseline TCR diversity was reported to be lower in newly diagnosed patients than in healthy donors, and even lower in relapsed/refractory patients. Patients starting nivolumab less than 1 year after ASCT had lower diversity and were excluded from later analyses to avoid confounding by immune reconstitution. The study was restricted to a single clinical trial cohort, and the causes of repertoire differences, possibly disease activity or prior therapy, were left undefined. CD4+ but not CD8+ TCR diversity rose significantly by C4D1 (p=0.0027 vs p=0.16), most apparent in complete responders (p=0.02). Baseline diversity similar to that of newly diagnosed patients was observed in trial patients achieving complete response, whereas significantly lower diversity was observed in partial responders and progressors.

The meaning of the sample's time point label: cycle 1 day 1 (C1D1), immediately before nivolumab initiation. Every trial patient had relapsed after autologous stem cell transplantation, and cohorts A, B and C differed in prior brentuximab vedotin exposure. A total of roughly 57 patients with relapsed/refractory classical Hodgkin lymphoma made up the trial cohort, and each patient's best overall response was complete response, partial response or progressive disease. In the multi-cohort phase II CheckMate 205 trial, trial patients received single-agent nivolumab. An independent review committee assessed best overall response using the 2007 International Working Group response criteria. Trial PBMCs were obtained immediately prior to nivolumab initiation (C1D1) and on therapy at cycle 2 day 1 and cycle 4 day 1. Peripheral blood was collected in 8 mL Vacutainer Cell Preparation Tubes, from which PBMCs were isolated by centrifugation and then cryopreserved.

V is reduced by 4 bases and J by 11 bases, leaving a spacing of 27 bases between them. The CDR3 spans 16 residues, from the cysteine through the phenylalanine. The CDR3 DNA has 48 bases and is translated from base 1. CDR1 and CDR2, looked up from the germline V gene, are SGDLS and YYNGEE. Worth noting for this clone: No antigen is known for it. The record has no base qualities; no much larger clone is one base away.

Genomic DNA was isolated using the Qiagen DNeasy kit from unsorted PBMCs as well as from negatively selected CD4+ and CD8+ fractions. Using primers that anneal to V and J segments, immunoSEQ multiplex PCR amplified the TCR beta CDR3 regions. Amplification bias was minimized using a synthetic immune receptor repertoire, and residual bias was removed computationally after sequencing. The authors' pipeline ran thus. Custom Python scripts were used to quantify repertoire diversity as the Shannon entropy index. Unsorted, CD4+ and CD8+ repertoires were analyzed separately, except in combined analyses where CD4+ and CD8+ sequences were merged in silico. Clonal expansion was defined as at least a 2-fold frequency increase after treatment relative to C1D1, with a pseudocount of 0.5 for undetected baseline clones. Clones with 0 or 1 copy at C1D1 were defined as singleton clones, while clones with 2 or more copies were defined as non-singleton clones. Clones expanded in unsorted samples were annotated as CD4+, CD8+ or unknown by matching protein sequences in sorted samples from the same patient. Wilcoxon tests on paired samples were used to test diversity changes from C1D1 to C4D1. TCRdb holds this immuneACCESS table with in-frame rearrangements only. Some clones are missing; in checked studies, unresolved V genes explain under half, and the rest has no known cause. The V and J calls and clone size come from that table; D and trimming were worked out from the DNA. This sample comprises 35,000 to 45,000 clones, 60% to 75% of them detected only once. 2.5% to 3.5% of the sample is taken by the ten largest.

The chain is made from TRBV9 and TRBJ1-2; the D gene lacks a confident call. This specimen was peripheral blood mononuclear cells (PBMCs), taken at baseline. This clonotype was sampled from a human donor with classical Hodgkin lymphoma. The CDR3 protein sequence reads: CASSSNIIRTEDGYTF. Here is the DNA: TGTGCCAGCAGCTCAAATATCATCCGGACGGAGGACGGGTACACCTTC.